The T cell receptor beta chain under discussion was sequenced for a study of blood T cell repertoires in COVID-19 (TCRdb year 2020). For context, the study as a whole: The collaborator samples originated in the United States, Italy and Spain and spanned the acute and convalescent phases of COVID-19. The prospective study material was composed of cDNA or gDNA derived from T cells, B-cell-depleted T cells, or PBMCs. The dataset comprised deeply sampled blood TCRbeta repertoires from subjects exposed to, actively infected with, or recovered from COVID-19. The repertoires were released in a freely available public database intended as a resource for research on the immune response to SARS-CoV-2. The samples were drawn from the first 160 participants of the ongoing ImmuneRACE study and from 950 to 1,500 subjects provided by 6 global collaborators. A de-identified subject ID, COVID-19 status, age in years and sex were almost always included in the sample metadata. HLA class I and class II types, where available, came from metadata supplied by the sample provider rather than from assay-based typing.

Collaborating institutions collected whole blood in K2EDTA tubes following their own protocols. For TCRbeta analysis, collaborators shipped samples as frozen whole blood, isolated PBMCs, or DNA extracted from either of those sample types. The germline V gene specifies SGHTA as CDR1 and FQGNSA as CDR2. From its cysteine to its phenylalanine, the CDR3 spans 11 amino acids. The read is trimmed to its CDR3 DNA, 33 bases read in frame from base 1. V and J lose 5 bases and 14 bases, and a span of 10 bases separates them. Note on this clone: Its recognized antigen is unknown. No base quality values were provided; no much bigger clone lies one nucleotide off.

The immunoSEQ Assay, a bias-controlled multiplex PCR, was used to amplify TCRbeta CDR3 regions from genomic DNA. The original methods were these. Within the assay, amplification of reference gene primers was used to estimate how many nucleated cells each sample contained. To quantify the absolute abundance of each unique TCRbeta CDR3 rearrangement, sequence reads were collapsed and filtered. For each sample, productive Simpson clonality was calculated by taking the square root of Simpson's diversity index across productive rearrangements. TCRdb provides this immuneACCESS table in a form limited to in-frame rearrangements. Some clones are lacking; in checked studies, under half of them reflect an unresolved V gene, and why the rest are absent is not known. The DNA was the basis for D and trimming; V, J and clone size are from that table. The table for this sample lists some 180,000 clones; approximately 85% of them were counted only once. Of the sample, just under 8.5% falls within the top ten clones.

On the study overall, not on this receptor specifically: The amount of clinical and demographic metadata varied by source and participant and was provided uncurated.

Here the chain combines TRBV7-2 and TRBJ1-6; no D segment can be confidently identified. Sequenced input: peripheral blood. This TCR was recovered from a woman aged 60-75 years with acute or convalescent COVID-19. CDR3 region: CASSVLETLHF. The nucleotide sequence reads TGTGCCAGCAGCGTGCTAGAGACCCTCCACTTT.